This passage covers 5 T cell receptor beta chains from one sample sequenced in a study of blood T cell repertoires in COVID-19. Some clones are missing from TCRdb's copy, which holds only in-frame ones; the method was immunoSEQ multiplex PCR. The sample yields approximately 190,000 clones, roughly 84% seen once. The sequencing input was PBMCs or T cells enriched from blood (not recorded which). The receptors here all came from a woman aged 30 to 39 who had been exposed to COVID-19.

CDR3 in DNA: TGTGCCAGCAGCTTATTTGACGGAGGGTACACAGATACGCAGTATTTT. Its translation is CASSLFDGGYTDTQYF. The chain recombines TRBV7-9 with TRBJ2-3; perhaps TRBD2 as D (6 bases). The germline gives CDR1 SEHNR, CDR2 FQNEAQ (reference sequence). CDR3 size: 16 residues. V was trimmed by 2 bases and J by 2 bases, leaving 14 bases between them.

The chain links TRBV25-1 to TRBJ2-7; D remains ambiguous. Germline V gene sequence: CDR1 MGHDK, CDR2 SYGVNS. V was shortened by 5 bases and J by 0 bases, with 11 bases between the two germline ends. This CDR3 has 14 amino acids. The CDR3 coding sequence is TGTGCCAGCAGTCACCGCGACAACTCCTACGAGCAGTACTTC. Translated: CASSHRDNSYEQYF.

This clone was observed a few times. The chain carries TRBV10-3 and TRBJ2-1, with 13 bases identical to TRBD2. The length of the CDR3 is 15 residues. In germline, CDR1 is ENHRY, CDR2 SYGVKD. J gave up 8 bases and V 10 bases, and 11 bases lay outside the gene matches. The CDR3 bases are TGTGCCACGAGGACTAGCGGGGGCGGTCTGCATGAGCAGTTCTTC. This codes for CATRTSGGGLHEQFF.

The gene calls are TRBV12-5 and TRBJ2-7; tentative D call: TRBD1 (6 bases). Trimming left V 6 bases short and J 5 bases short, with 14 bases between. There are 13 residues in the CDR3. Germline V lookup: CDR1 LGHNT, CDR2 FRNRAP. The CDR3 reads CASGTGFMDEQYF. CDR3 nucleotides: TGTGCTAGTGGAACAGGGTTCATGGACGAGCAGTACTTC.

CDR3 sequence reads: CASSQEGDRVYGYTF. In DNA form, the CDR3 reads TGCGCCAGCAGCCAAGAAGGGGACAGGGTCTATGGCTACACCTTC. V gene TRBV4-1 combines with J gene TRBJ1-2; 9 nucleotides match TRBD1. CDR1 is MGHRA, CDR2 YSYEKL, per germline. This CDR3 is 15 amino acids long. After removal of 0 bases from V and 4 bases from J, the junction contained 3 bases not matched to a gene.